This TCR beta chain stems from a study of T cell repertoires in cytomegalovirus infection. On the study more broadly: Indications came from public TCR beta signatures; they pointed to CMV infection and to a matching HLA type.

Study results and caveats: Based on cumulative public TCR beta family frequency, carriers of CMV plus the relevant HLA were identified. HLA-C-restricted, CMV-specific TCR beta clonotypes were dominant ex vivo.

Germline trimming cut 3 bases from V and 4 bases from J; bases unmatched to any gene: 6. The CDR3 runs 16 residues. This clonotype appeared many times. Its antigen is as yet unknown. TCRdb re-called the reads through MiXCR, storing one row per CDR3 protein. The table has approximately 71,000 distinct CDR3 sequences, more than 3% seen once; the top ten hold roughly 22%. The rearrangement joins TRBV12-3 or TRBV12-4 to TRBJ1-5; 10 bases fit TRBD1. The sequence derives from a human donor in good health (CMV status not recorded). Some clones in this sample may be carry-over from other donors' samples. The sequencing sample was made of PBMCs. In nucleotides, the CDR3 is TGTGCCAGCAGTTTGCCCCGGGACAGGGGTAATCAGCCCCAGCATTTT. This encodes CASSLPRDRGNQPQHF.